This TCR beta chain was obtained from a study of shared clonotypes between healthy human individuals. General study findings and limits: Shared clonotypes: about 4.6% naive CD4, about 3.3% naive CD8, about 2.4% memory CD4, 0.35% to 0.5% memory CD8.

The germline gives CDR1 MNHNS, CDR2 SASEGT. The CDR3 consists of 15 residues. Trimming left V 1 base short and J 5 bases short, with 14 bases between. Worth noting for this clone: Its antigen is unidentified.

Some 30,000 T cell genomes, or about 0.2 ug DNA, went into the sorted-subset replicate PCRs. Original analysis: ImmunoSEQ output held junction-only sequences without quality scores, so filtering differed. Using immunoSEQ multiplex PCR, the repertoire was profiled, and TCRdb retains in-frame clones only, with some absent. That table supplies the V and J calls and clone size; D and trimming were determined from the DNA. The sample lists approximately 2.3 million clones; more than 80% were seen once. The V call is TRBV6-1, the J call TRBJ2-5, with D perhaps matching TRBD2 (5 bases). Sequenced: naive CD4+ T cells from PBMCs. Regarding subset: CD45RA+ positively selected. This clonotype originated in a young man in good health. Some clones in this sample may be carry-over from other donors' samples. The CDR3 region is CASSEGPRRRETQYF. CDR3 nucleotide sequence: TGTGCCAGCAGTGAAGGACCCCGGCGGAGGGAGACCCAGTACTTC.